This T cell receptor beta chain was identified during a study of radiation and T cells in renal cell carcinoma (TCRdb year 2020). As for the study more broadly: The samples were drawn from a clinical trial, where primary renal cell carcinomas were treated with 15 Gy of stereotactic body radiation therapy and then removed by nephrectomy 4 weeks afterward. In total, 50 to 60 samples, comprising around 25 tumors and some 27 peripheral blood samples, were subjected to TCR beta sequencing. In the approximately 58 samples combined, around 3.7 million unique CDR3 nucleotide sequences were found, encoding about 2.7 million unique CDR3 amino acid sequences.

The paper as a whole reports these results and caveats: Because the trial had a single-armed design, the trial could not examine how radiation dose or scheduling affected the TCR repertoire. In blood, the top tumor clonotypes increased from baseline to 2 weeks after radiation and then shrank by 4 weeks, which suggests a temporary expansion of tumor-resident clones. Changes in the blood repertoire were not tracked past 4 weeks after treatment. No pretreatment tumor biopsies were available, so the baseline intratumoral presence of clonotypes could not be determined.

The CDR3 numbers 13 residues from cysteine through phenylalanine. The read is trimmed to its CDR3 DNA, 39 bases read in frame from base 1. The V end loses 7 bases and the J end loses 5 bases, and a stretch of 15 bases separates them. CDR1 is given as SGHAT and CDR2 as FQNNGV, both from the germline V gene. TCR beta libraries were generated from genomic DNA with the immunoSEQ kit, following the manufacturer's recommendations. For library preparation, a first multiplex PCR was performed with proprietary primers, followed by a second PCR in which unique barcodes were added, and bead cleanups were performed after each round. A positive control reaction and a negative control reaction, both provided in the kit, were run with every batch of samples. The final libraries were assessed on an Agilent 4200 TapeStation D1000 ScreenTape, pooled by volume, and quantified by qPCR. Sequencing ran on an Illumina NextSeq500 with a MidOutput 150-cycle cartridge, using 156 Read1 and 15 Index1 cycles with kit custom primers. The pooled library was loaded at roughly 0.94 pM with a roughly 20% PhiX control spike-in. As for the authors' bioinformatics: The vendor-processed data were analyzed in R, and a clonotype was defined as all T cells that share the same CDR3 nucleotide sequence. In the clone abundance analyses, frequencies in each sample were normalized to that sample's 10,000 most abundant clones. Before analysis, public T cell clones were removed, and these numbered fewer than six per sample on average. Tumor-enriched and baseline blood-enriched clonotypes were defined by at least a 32-fold difference in abundance between compartments. Clonotypes expanded or contracted between blood time points were identified with a beta-binomial differential abundance model. Tumor-blood repertoire similarity was measured with the Baroni-Urbani and Buser coefficient, and groups were compared using two-tailed Wilcoxon tests in R. As stored in TCRdb, this immuneACCESS dataset retains in-frame rearrangements with V and J assigned. A fraction of the clones does not appear; measured against another copy, unresolved V genes explain less than half of the discrepancy, and the remainder lacks a known reason. For V, J and clone size, that table is used; D and trimming come from the DNA. The sample table records approximately 79,000 clones; roughly 80% of these occur just once. The ten largest clones capture around 5.5% of the sample.

Of note for this clone: It lacks a known antigen. Per-base qualities were not stored, and no clone one base away is much larger.

The sample's time point label is to be understood as: blood 2 weeks post-SBRT. The treatment or condition label, read with the paper, signifies: 15 Gy SBRT to primary tumor, nephrectomy 4 weeks later. To follow tumor-enriched clonotypes, peripheral blood was collected serially from radiation-treated patients at baseline and again at 2 weeks and 4 weeks after SBRT. Every patient's renal cell carcinoma showed clear cell pathology. Genomic DNA for TCR sequencing was prepared using the QIAamp DNA Blood Mini Kit (Qiagen). The analyses included only samples that passed all quality control checks. The receptor comes from a man aged 55 to 70 with renal cell carcinoma. The V gene is TRBV11-2 and the J gene is TRBJ2-7; the D element might be TRBD1 or TRBD2, as each aligns at 6 bases. The sample in question was blood, obtained from a patient whose treatment included radiotherapy and nephrectomy. The CDR3 sequence is CASTFAGEDEQYF. The base sequence is TGTGCCAGCACCTTCGCAGGGGAGGACGAGCAGTACTTC.